What follows are 10 T cell receptor beta chains derived from one specimen sequenced in a study of CD8 T cells in ankylosing spondylitis. TCRdb independently ran MiXCR on the 5' RACE reads; one entry per CDR3 protein. This repertoire shows about 130,000 distinct CDR3 sequences, roughly an eighth found once; its top ten account for almost 3%. Sequenced: blood, either unsorted or a sorted T cell fraction (not recorded which). These receptors were obtained from a female donor with ankylosing spondylitis or in good health (not recorded which).

This clonotype was seen ten or more times. The genes are TRBV12-3 or TRBV12-4 and TRBJ1-5; D gene ambiguous. The CDR3 sequence is 14 residues long. V was pared by 1 base and J by 3 bases, with 7 bases between. CDR3 nucleotides: TGTGCCAGCAGTTTAGGGAACGACAATCAGCCCCAGCATTTT. Amino acids: CASSLGNDNQPQHF.

This clonotype occurred a few times. This chain joins TRBV15 and TRBJ2-7; D uncertain. This CDR3 comprises 13 residues. Germline-derived CDR1 and CDR2 are LNHNV and YYDKDF (reference sequence). Trimming pared 1 base from V and 3 bases from J, leaving 7 bases between. CDR3 region: CATSRVLNYEQYF. The CDR3 nucleotides are TGTGCCACCAGCAGAGTACTCAACTACGAGCAGTACTTC.

This clonotype was detected only a few times. The V gene is TRBV18, the J gene TRBJ2-7; 8 nucleotides match TRBD2. The CDR3 loop spans 14 amino acids. Looked up from germline, CDR1 is KGHSH and CDR2 is LQKENI. With 3 bases clipped from V and 3 bases from J, the junction kept 4 bases outside the gene matches. The CDR3 nucleotides are TGTGCCAGCTCACCGGAAACTAGCGGCTACGAGCAGTACTTC. Its protein is CASSPETSGYEQYF.

The rearrangement joins TRBV12-3 or TRBV12-4 to TRBJ2-1; 9 bases agree with TRBD1. The CDR3 loop spans 14 amino acids. V lost 5 bases to trimming and J lost 6 bases; unmatched junction nucleotides: 5. CDR3 nucleotide sequence: TGTGCCAGCAGTAGCCGGGACAGGGTCAATGAGCAGTTCTTC. As protein: CASSSRDRVNEQFF.

This clonotype has just a few counts. This may arise from a read error, as a much more abundant clone is one base away. The chain combines TRBV5-1 with TRBJ2-3; no clear D. Deletions cut 0 bases from V and 0 bases from J, with 5 bases between. Germline V gene lookup returns CDR1 SGHRS and CDR2 YFSETQ. The CDR3 runs 14 residues. Here the CDR3 reads CASSLGVSTDTQYF. The CDR3 bases are TGCGCCAGCAGCTTGGGCGTCAGCACAGATACGCAGTATTTT.

In its sample, this clonotype was seen a few times. The rearrangement joins TRBV27 to TRBJ2-2; no firm D call. CDR1 MNHEY and CDR2 SMNVEV come from the germline V gene (reference sequence). Deletions cut 6 bases from V and 0 bases from J, with 17 bases between. The CDR3 loop spans 17 amino acids. The CDR3, as DNA: TGTGCCAGCAGCCCTGAACGTTCAGCCTCGAACACCGGGGAGCTGTTTTTT. Its protein product is CASSPERSASNTGELFF.

This clonotype showed up many times. This rearrangement joins TRBV5-1 to TRBJ2-2; D unclear. The CDR3 covers 16 residues. V lost 4 bases and J lost 5, with 18 bases in between. Germline CDR1 reads SGHRS; CDR2 reads YFSETQ. CDR3 amino acids: CASSPLTGSGTGELFF. DNA of the CDR3: TGCGCCAGCAGCCCGCTGACGGGTTCGGGTACCGGGGAGCTGTTTTTT.

As regards this clonotype: Just one base apart from a much larger clone, this may be a read error. The V and J genes are TRBV6-2 or TRBV6-3 and TRBJ2-2, with unresolved D. V was trimmed by 2 bases and J by 6 bases, leaving 10 bases between them. Germline CDR1 MNHEY, CDR2 SVGEGT. This CDR3 is built from 14 residues. CDR3 in amino acids: CASSYLRSPGELFF. The CDR3 DNA is TGTGCCAGCAGTTACCTACGTAGTCCCGGGGAGCTGTTTTTT.

In its sample, this clonotype was seen a few times. The chain has TRBV5-1 and TRBJ2-5, with 9 bases matching TRBD2. In germline, CDR1 is SGHRS, CDR2 YFSETQ. J was trimmed by 1 base and V by 1 base; bases with no gene match: 8. The CDR3 has 17 residues. The CDR3 coding sequence is TGCGCCAGCAGCTTGTCGGCCGGGACTAGCTTCCAAGAGACCCAGTACTTC. Protein: CASSLSAGTSFQETQYF.

This clonotype was seen at least ten times. This chain links TRBV4-1 with TRBJ1-1; no firm D call. The CDR3 covers 15 residues. Trimming stripped 1 base from V and 0 bases from J, with 9 bases between. Germline CDR1 reads MGHRA; CDR2 reads YSYEKL. The CDR3 loop reads CASSQVQKLNTEAFF. The DNA of the CDR3 is TGCGCCAGCAGCCAAGTCCAGAAACTGAACACTGAAGCTTTCTTT.